A selection of T cell receptor beta chains follows, all from one sample in a study of blood T cell repertoires in COVID-19. Clones were sequenced by immunoSEQ multiplex PCR, and TCRdb holds only the in-frame ones, with some missing. The sample lists under 250,000 clones; around four fifths were seen once. The sequencing input was peripheral blood. The origin of the receptors is a man aged 45 to 65 with acute or convalescent COVID-19. The CDR3 runs from the conserved cysteine through the conserved F or W. The D gene is left open where the match is weak. Some rows mark clone size as missing; the rest say once, few, many or name a class of expanded clone.

DNA | CDR3 | D | size | V | length | J
TGCGCCAGCAGCCAGCGGACAGGGGTAAACACTGAAGCTTTCTTT | CASSQRTGVNTEAFF | TRBD1 | NA | TRBV5-1 | 15 | TRBJ1-1
TGTGCCAGCAGGACGCGCACCGGGTCCTACGAGCAGTACTTC | CASRTRTGSYEQYF | NA | NA | TRBV28 | 14 | TRBJ2-7
TGTGCCAGCAGCGAGACAGGGAATACGCAGTATTTT | CASSETGNTQYF | TRBD1 | NA | TRBV7-6 | 12 | TRBJ2-3
TGTGCCAGCAGCCGGGGACTAGCGGGGACCAATGAGCAGTTCTTC | CASSRGLAGTNEQFF | TRBD2 | NA | TRBV5-5 | 15 | TRBJ2-1
TGCGCCAGCAGCCAAGACAGGCTTCAGCCCCAGCATTTT | CASSQDRLQPQHF | NA | once | TRBV4-1 | 13 | TRBJ1-5
TGTGCCAGCAGTGAACTGAGGGCGGCTACAGATACGCAGTATTTT | CASSELRAATDTQYF | NA | NA | TRBV6-1 | 15 | TRBJ2-3
TGTGCCAGCAGTTTATCGATTGCGGGGGGGAACACCGGGGAGCTGTTTTTT | CASSLSIAGGNTGELFF | TRBD2 | NA | TRBV27 | 17 | TRBJ2-2
TGTGCCAGCAGCCGGACCCTCGCAGGGTTCAATGGCTACACCTTC | CASSRTLAGFNGYTF | NA | NA | TRBV7-9 | 15 | TRBJ1-2
TGTGCCAGTAGTATAGATTCTGGGACAGGTGGGGACAATGAGCAGTTCTTC | CASSIDSGTGGDNEQFF | TRBD1 | NA | TRBV19 | 17 | TRBJ2-1
TGTGCCAGCAGCCTATTTCCGACAGGGGGCTACGAGCAGTACTTC | CASSLFPTGGYEQYF | TRBD1 | once | TRBV11-3 | 15 | TRBJ2-7
TGTGCCAGCAGCTTCGGGAAGGGGGATGGCTACACCTTC | CASSFGKGDGYTF | NA | few | TRBV7-9 | 13 | TRBJ1-2
TGTGCCAGCGAGGACAGGGCGGACACTGAAGCTTTCTTT | CASEDRADTEAFF | TRBD1 | NA | TRBV10-3 | 13 | TRBJ1-1
TGTGCCAGCAGCGGTGGTCCAGGGGCCGAGCAGTACTTC | CASSGGPGAEQYF | NA | NA | TRBV9 | 13 | TRBJ2-7
TGTGCCAGCAGTTTAGCGGGTAACTATGGCTACACCTTC | CASSLAGNYGYTF | NA | NA | TRBV27 | 13 | TRBJ1-2
TGTGCCAGCACCGACCGGAGCTCCTACAATGAGCAGTTCTTC | CASTDRSSYNEQFF | NA | NA | TRBV11-1 | 14 | TRBJ2-1
TGTGCCAGCAGCTTAGTGGGGACAGGGGGCAAAGGCTACACCTTC | CASSLVGTGGKGYTF | TRBD1 | NA | TRBV7-2 | 15 | TRBJ1-2
TGTGCCAGCAGTTACCACAGCGGCTCCTACAATGAGCAGTTCTTC | CASSYHSGSYNEQFF | NA | few | TRBV6-5 | 15 | TRBJ2-1